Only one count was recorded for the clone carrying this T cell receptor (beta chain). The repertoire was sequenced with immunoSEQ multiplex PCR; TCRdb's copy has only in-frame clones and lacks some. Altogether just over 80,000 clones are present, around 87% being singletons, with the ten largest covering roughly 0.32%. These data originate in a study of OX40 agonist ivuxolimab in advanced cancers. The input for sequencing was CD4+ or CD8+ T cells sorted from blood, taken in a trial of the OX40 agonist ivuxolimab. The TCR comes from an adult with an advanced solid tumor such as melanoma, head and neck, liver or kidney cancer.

CDR3 nucleotides: TGTGCCAGCAGCGCGCGGACTGGGACTGAAGCTTTCTTT. Its translation: CASSARTGTEAFF. The chain joins TRBV9 to TRBJ1-1; D remains unclear. The germline gives CDR1 SGDLS, CDR2 YYNGEE. This CDR3 comprises 13 residues. V lost 3 bases to trimming and J lost 5 bases, with 11 bases between them. The full variable domain, with the rest looked up from reference TRBV9 and TRBJ1-1, is DSGVTQTPKHLITATGQRVTLRCSPRSGDLSVYWYQQSLDQGLQFLIQYYNGEERAKGNILERFSAQQFPDLHSELNLSSLELGDSALYFCASSARTGTEAFFGQGTRLTVV.